This T cell receptor beta chain was captured by sequencing in a study of tumor and adjacent non-tumor tissue in lung cancer. The wider study: Histology: around twelve adenocarcinoma, a couple of squamous cell carcinoma, 1 small cell lung cancer.

The CDR3 spans 12 residues. Germline lookup yields CDR1 DFQATT and CDR2 SNEGSKA (reference sequence). This clonotype has more than one count but fewer than ten. An end of the junction does not agree with germline; a read error may underlie this. No cell sorting was done before RNA was extracted from the tissue. Newly diagnosed lung cancer patients had thoracic surgery in China, August–November 2014, without prior chemotherapy. The library came from three nested PCR rounds adapted from ARM-PCR protocols. TCRdb redid the calling of the multiplex PCR reads with MiXCR, one entry per CDR3 protein. The sample comprises over 130,000 distinct CDR3 sequences, around 60% of which are singletons, and roughly 18% rests with the top ten.

This chain links TRBV20-1 with TRBJ2-1, with 7 bases matching TRBD2. This clonotype was obtained from a man aged 60 to 69 with small cell lung cancer. Sequenced: lung tumor tissue. CDR3 region: CGATREVSEQFF. CDR3 in DNA: TGCGGTGCTACACGGGAGGTCAGTGAGCAGTTCTTC.